Below are 2 T cell receptor beta chains sequenced from a single sample in a study of cytotoxic CD8 clonotypes in ibrutinib-treated CLL. Some clones are missing from TCRdb's copy, which holds only in-frame ones; the method was immunoSEQ multiplex PCR. The sample holds approximately 350,000 clones, roughly 67% seen once. The input for sequencing was PBMCs, taken after 36 months of ibrutinib treatment. The source is a human donor with chronic lymphocytic leukemia.

The rearrangement joins TRBV11-2 to TRBJ2-7; 10 bases agree with TRBD2. Germline CDR1 SGHAT, CDR2 FQNNGV. The trim removed 7 bases at V and 2 bases at J, leaving 11 bases unmatched. CDR3 length: 16 residues. As DNA, the CDR3 is TGTGCCAGCACCCACGGGAATAGCGGGGGGACCTACGAGCAGTACTTC. It is translated as CASTHGNSGGTYEQYF.

This chain links TRBV4-1 with TRBJ1-4; 10 bases map to TRBD1. The germline gives CDR1 MGHRA, CDR2 YSYEKL. Germline trimming cut 0 bases from V and 3 bases from J; bases unmatched to any gene: 4. The CDR3 totals 17 residues. In nucleotides, the CDR3 is TGCGCCAGCAGCCAAGAAGGGGGACAGGGGCCTAATGAAAAACTGTTTTTT. Translating it yields CASSQEGGQGPNEKLFF.